A selection of T cell receptor beta chains follows, all from one sample in a study of cytomegalovirus exposure and HLA in healthy donors. Sequencing used immunoSEQ multiplex PCR; TCRdb keeps in-frame clones, though not all of them. The sample records roughly 73,000 clones, 85% to 95% being singletons. Sequences were obtained from PBMCs. The receptors here all came from a man younger than 30 in good health and CMV-seronegative. The CDR3 runs from the conserved cysteine through the conserved F or W. Each record gives: J gene, clone size, V gene, D gene, CDR3 DNA, CDR3 protein. The D gene is left open where the match is weak. Not every row has a clone size; where given, it reads once, few, many or a size class.

>TRBJ1-4|.|TRBV5-5|TRBD1
TGTGCCAGCAGCACCCCCCGGGGACAGGATCAAAAACTGTTTTTT
CASSTPRGQDQKLFF
>TRBJ1-1|.|TRBV7-2|.
TGTGCCAGCAGCTTAGCGGGGCTGAACACTGAAGCTTTCTTT
CASSLAGLNTEAFF
>TRBJ1-1|.|TRBV30|TRBD1
TGTGCCTGGATCGACCCCGGGACAGGGGGTTCCTTT
CAWIDPGTGGSF
>TRBJ2-1|.|TRBV7-3|TRBD2
TGTGCCAGCAGCCCAACACGGACTAGCGGCTACAATGAGCAGTTCTTC
CASSPTRTSGYNEQFF
>TRBJ2-3|.|TRBV9|TRBD2
TGTGCCAGCAGCGTAGGGGGTAGCGGGGGGTTGGCAGATACGCAGTATTTT
CASSVGGSGGLADTQYF
>TRBJ1-5|.|TRBV6-6|.
TGTGCCAGCACCAAAGGGGGATCGCTCGGCCAGCCCCAGCATTTT
CASTKGGSLGQPQHF
>TRBJ1-5|.|TRBV5-5|TRBD1
TGTGCCAGCAGCTCCGGGACAGGCTTAAATCAGCCCCAGCATTTT
CASSSGTGLNQPQHF
>TRBJ2-7|.|TRBV5-6|TRBD1
TGTGCCAGCAGCTTGTTAGCAGGGGGTCCCTACGAGCAGTACTTC
CASSLLAGGPYEQYF
>TRBJ1-1|once|TRBV7-2|.
TGTGCCAGCAGCTCCAATGACAGATCCATGAACACTGAAGCTTTCTTT
CASSSNDRSMNTEAFF
>TRBJ2-5|.|TRBV7-6|TRBD1
TGTGCCAGCAGCTTGACAGGGGTCCAAGAGACCCAGTACTTC
CASSLTGVQETQYF
>TRBJ1-1|.|TRBV6-5|.
TGTGCCAGCAGTTACGGGAGGAACACTGAAGCTTTCTTT
CASSYGRNTEAFF
>TRBJ2-1|.|TRBV27|TRBD1
TGTGCCAGCAGGAAACTACGGACAGGGAAGCAGTTCTTC
CASRKLRTGKQFF
>TRBJ1-5|.|TRBV10-2|TRBD1
TGCGCCACCAAGTGGGACAGCGGCAATCAGCCCCAGCATTTT
CATKWDSGNQPQHF
>TRBJ1-2|.|TRBV19|TRBD1
TGTGCCAGTAGTATAAGCTCGGGACAGTCCTATGGCTACACCTTC
CASSISSGQSYGYTF
>TRBJ1-1|.|TRBV19|.
TGTGCCAGTAGTCCCTATACAGGGAGCACTGAAGCTTTCTTT
CASSPYTGSTEAFF
>TRBJ2-7|once|TRBV5-4|.
TGTGCCAGCAGCTTGCGCTCCTACGAGCAGTACTTC
CASSLRSYEQYF
>TRBJ2-7|.|TRBV29-1|.
TGCAGCGTTCTACAGGGCTCCTACGAGCAGTACTTC
CSVLQGSYEQYF
>TRBJ2-7|.|TRBV7-9|TRBD1
TGTGCCAGCAGCAAACAACCAGGGGGAGCGGCGCGGGAGCAGTACTTC
CASSKQPGGAAREQYF
>TRBJ1-2|once|TRBV18|.
TGTGCCAGCTCGACTATCTTTATTGGCTACACCTTC
CASSTIFIGYTF
>TRBJ2-1|.|TRBV7-3|.
TGTGCCAGCAGCTTAACTTCTGGGGGCGGGGAGCAGTTCTTC
CASSLTSGGGEQFF
>TRBJ1-1|.|TRBV27|.
TGTGCCAGCAGGGACGAGGGGCTAGCGGGCACTGAAGCTTTCTTT
CASRDEGLAGTEAFF
>TRBJ1-1|once|TRBV12-5|.
TGTGCTAGTGGTTTGGTACAGCTAGGGGACACTGAAGCTTTCTTT
CASGLVQLGDTEAFF